Reported below is one T cell receptor (beta chain). Its specific antigen is unknown. No clone much larger than this one lies a single base away; base qualities are absent. This sample was taken from a study of shared clonotypes between healthy human individuals (TCRdb year 2020). General notes on the study: A couple of women and a few men aged 18 to 49 years were included in the cohort. For each donor, CD4 naive and CD4 memory were each run on three plates, CD8 naive on two plates, and CD8 memory on one plate. Leukapheresis yielded between about 0.9 and 10 billion PBMCs per donor. Libraries were prepared and TCR repertoires were sequenced by different laboratories using diverse techniques, in order to increase sequencing depth and limit assay-specific biases. To estimate repertoire size and how much clonotype sharing occurs between individuals, the study deeply sequenced the blood TCR repertoires of roughly 5 healthy adults.

Trimming takes 3 bases off V and 3 bases off J; junction bases not matched to a gene: 0. From its cysteine to its phenylalanine, the CDR3 spans 14 amino acids. The DNA shown is the 42-base CDR3, in frame from base 1. As encoded in the germline V gene, CDR1 is SGDLS while CDR2 is YYNGEE. The paper's findings and limits, for the study overall: Even with the large sequencing depth, rarefaction of the sorted-subset datasets indicated that sequencing was incomplete. Naive subsets generally had larger estimated clonotype richness than memory subsets did. Pairwise subsampling indicated that sequencing depth was expected to affect the degree of clonotype sharing among donors. Clonotypes shared by all four sorted-subset donors showed higher generation probabilities than non-shared clonotypes. Sharing across a handful of donors was observed for around 4.8% of naive CD4, under 4% of naive CD8, over 2% of memory CD4, and less than 0.45% of memory CD8 clonotypes. Sampling was restricted to blood, and TCR repertoires in tissue are likely to differ from TCR repertoires in blood. Because the study included only a small number of donors, the genetic and exposure-history diversity represented was limited.

Using the deep immunoSEQ assay, multiplex PCR amplified TCR CDR3 regions from genomic DNA. Extracted genomic DNA from each cell subset was spread evenly across all wells of several immunoSEQ 96-well plates, with each plate serving as a replicate. For sorted subsets, each replicate PCR was loaded with roughly 0.2 ug genomic DNA, equivalent to some 31,000 T cell genomes. Purified libraries were measured with a Qubit 3.0 fluorometer, size-checked on a Bioanalyzer 2100, and measured again with the KAPA Library Quantification kit. Each immunoSEQ 96-well plate was sequenced on its own single-read 150-cycle Illumina NextSeq 550 flow cell. Regarding the original processing steps: Because only junctional sequences without quality scores were contained in the immunoSEQ output, filtering matching that applied to full-length reads could not be performed. Sequences were annotated with PyIR, a Python wrapper for IgBLAST v1.9, using IMGT germline references to assign V/J genes and CDR3. Reads with weak V/J assignments (E-value above 1e-6), missing CDR3, stop codons, out-of-frame junctions, or ambiguous translated residues were removed. V3J clonotypes were defined by identical inferred V gene, J gene, and CDR3 amino acid sequence. To compute the percentage overlap between repertoires, the number of shared unique clonotypes was divided by the size of the smaller repertoire. Three approaches were used to assess repertoire richness: RTK rarefaction, the Chao1 estimator, and Recon v2.1 estimates of unobserved clonotypes. Generation probabilities were computed with OLGA for all TCRbeta clonotypes obtained by the gDNA method from four donors. In its TCRdb copy, this immuneACCESS table keeps in-frame sequences only and misses some clones. Where compared with another copy, unresolved V genes explain less than half of these, and the others have no known cause. V and J calls and clone size follow that table, whereas D and trimming were derived from the DNA. The sample table lists millions of clones, 90% to 95% of them with a count of one. More than 0.1% of the sample belongs to the ten largest clones.

Donors were healthy HIV-negative adults with no recently reported acute infections or vaccinations. Every donor was a Caucasian adult residing in Nashville, Tennessee, USA. Magnetic negative selection was used to enrich CD4+ T cells, after which naive cells were positively selected on CD45RA and the negative fraction became the memory subset. Blood was collected by leukapheresis, and PBMCs were isolated by Ficoll-Histopaque density gradient centrifugation and then cryopreserved in liquid nitrogen vapor phase. Purity and quantity of every magnetically sorted T cell population were checked by analytical flow cytometry. Genomic DNA was isolated from every sorted fraction and measured by UV absorbance on a Nanodrop 2000c.

The clonotype originates from a man younger than 30 in good health. Material for sequencing was naive CD4+ T cells sorted from blood. The sample's cell subset or site label, decoded: CD45RA+ positively selected. This chain is built from TRBV9 and TRBJ1-4, with 9 bases matching TRBD1. In nucleotides, the sequence is TGTGCCAGCAGCGGACAGGGGGCTAATGAAAAACTGTTTTTT. It translates as CASSGQGANEKLFF.